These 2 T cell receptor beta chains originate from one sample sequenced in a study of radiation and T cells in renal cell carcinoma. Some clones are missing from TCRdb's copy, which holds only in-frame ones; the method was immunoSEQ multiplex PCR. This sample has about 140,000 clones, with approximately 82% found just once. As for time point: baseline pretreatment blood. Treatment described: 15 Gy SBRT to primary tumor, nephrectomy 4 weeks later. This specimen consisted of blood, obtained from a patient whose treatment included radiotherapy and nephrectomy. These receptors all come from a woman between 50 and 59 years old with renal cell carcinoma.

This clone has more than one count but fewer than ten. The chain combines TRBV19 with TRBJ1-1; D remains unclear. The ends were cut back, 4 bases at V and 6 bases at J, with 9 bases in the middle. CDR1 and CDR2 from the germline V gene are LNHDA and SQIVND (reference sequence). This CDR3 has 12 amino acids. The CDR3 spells CASSTGLAEAFF. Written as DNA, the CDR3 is TGTGCCAGTAGTACAGGTTTGGCTGAAGCTTTCTTT.

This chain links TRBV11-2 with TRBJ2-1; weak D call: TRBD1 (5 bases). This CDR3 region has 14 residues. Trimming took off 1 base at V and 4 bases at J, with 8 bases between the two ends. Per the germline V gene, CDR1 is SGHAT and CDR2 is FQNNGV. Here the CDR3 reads CASSLGQTYNEQFF. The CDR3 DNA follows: TGTGCCAGCAGCTTAGGACAGACATACAATGAGCAGTTCTTC.